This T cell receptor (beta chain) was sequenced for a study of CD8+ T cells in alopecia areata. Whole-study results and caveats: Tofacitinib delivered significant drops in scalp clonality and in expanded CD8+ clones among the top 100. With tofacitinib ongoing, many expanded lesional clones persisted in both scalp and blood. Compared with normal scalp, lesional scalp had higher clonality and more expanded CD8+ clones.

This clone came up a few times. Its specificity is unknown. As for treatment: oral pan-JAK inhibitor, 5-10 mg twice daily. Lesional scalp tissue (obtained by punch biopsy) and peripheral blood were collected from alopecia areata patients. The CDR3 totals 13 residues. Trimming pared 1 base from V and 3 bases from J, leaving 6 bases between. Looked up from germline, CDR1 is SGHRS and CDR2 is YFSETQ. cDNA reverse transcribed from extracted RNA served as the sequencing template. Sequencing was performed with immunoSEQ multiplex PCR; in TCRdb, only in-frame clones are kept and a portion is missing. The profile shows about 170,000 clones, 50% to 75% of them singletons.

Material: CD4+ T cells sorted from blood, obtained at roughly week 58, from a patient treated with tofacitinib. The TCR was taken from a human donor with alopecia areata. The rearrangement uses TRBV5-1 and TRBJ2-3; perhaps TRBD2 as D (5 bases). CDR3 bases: TGCGCCAGCAGCTTGTCGGGGACAGATACGCAGTATTTT. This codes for CASSLSGTDTQYF. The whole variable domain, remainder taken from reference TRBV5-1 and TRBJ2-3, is KAGVTQTPRYLIKTRGQQVTLSCSPISGHRSVSWYQQTPGQGLQFLFEYFSETQRNKGNFPGRFSGRQFSNSRSEMNVSTLELGDSALYLCASSLSGTDTQYFGPGTRLTVL.